The entry below describes one TCR beta chain. Participant age was roughly 18 to 89 years, and participants resided in 25 or so US areas. Cohorts were based on clinical histories the participants reported. This specimen comes from a study of blood T cell repertoires in COVID-19. Study background: The samples span acute and convalescent COVID-19 from the United States, Italy and Spain.

CDR3 length: 16 residues. Per the germline V gene, CDR1 is MDHEN and CDR2 is SYDVKM. V lost 1 base to trimming and J lost 2 bases, with 13 bases between them. How the authors handled the data: The authors estimated nucleated cell counts from reference gene primer amplification. Repertoires were generated with immunoSEQ multiplex PCR, while TCRdb's copy carries only in-frame clones and drops some. Clone size and V and J calls were adopted from that table, with D and trimming inferred from the DNA. Of 400,000 to 550,000 clones listed, roughly nine tenths were seen once; the top ten hold roughly 1.9%. V is TRBV28 and J is TRBJ2-3, with D tentatively TRBD2 (7 bases). The sequenced sample consisted of PBMCs or T cells enriched from blood (not recorded which). The clonotype originates from a woman between 18 and 29 years old with acute COVID-19. The CDR3 coding sequence is TGTGCCAGCAGTTTATCGGCGGCGGGGGCCACAGATACGCAGTATTTT. It encodes CASSLSAAGATDTQYF.